A single sample is the source of the 20 T cell receptor beta chains below, sequenced in a study of shared clonotypes between healthy human individuals. Data came from immunoSEQ multiplex PCR; TCRdb stores just in-frame clones and leaves some out. The sample contains 950,000 to 1,200,000 clones, about 80% of which appear only once. The sequencing input was memory CD4+ T cells from PBMCs. Stated subset: CD45RA-negative fraction. The receptors come from a man younger than 35 in good health. Some clones in this sample may be carry-over from other donors' samples.

V and J are TRBV29-1 and TRBJ2-4, with 7 positions matching TRBD1. The CDR3 spans 13 residues. The J segment lost 8 bases and the V segment lost 4 bases, leaving 8 bases of the junction unmatched. CDR1 is SQVTM and CDR2 is ANQGSEA in the germline V gene. This chain's CDR3 is CSVVGNRGDIQYF. In DNA form, the CDR3 reads TGCAGCGTTGTTGGGAACAGGGGAGACATTCAGTACTTC.

This clone was detected many times. The chain couples TRBV19 to TRBJ1-5, with D unresolved. The length of the CDR3 is 15 residues. Trimming cost V 3 bases and J 4 bases, with 13 bases left between them. Germline CDR1 is LNHDA and CDR2 is SQIVND (reference sequence). The CDR3 DNA is TGTGCCAGTAGTATGATGAGGGTTTCGAATCAGCCCCAGCATTTT. Its translation: CASSMMRVSNQPQHF.

The rearrangement uses TRBV14 and TRBJ2-7; no firm D call. Germline CDR1 SGHDN, CDR2 FVKESK. This CDR3 has 14 amino acids. V was trimmed by 6 bases and J by 2 bases, leaving 14 bases between them. The CDR3 nucleotides read TGTGCCAGCAGTCCGGCTCTTGGCCCCTACGAGCAGTACTTC. Translated, it gives CASSPALGPYEQYF.

This sequence joins TRBV9 and TRBJ2-2, with D tentatively TRBD1 (6 bases). V lost 0 bases and J lost 1, with 13 bases in between. The CDR3 is 17 residues long. The germline V gene encodes CDR1 SGDLS and CDR2 YYNGEE. For the CDR3, the DNA is TGTGCCAGCAGCGTAGTAACAGGGCCCTTGAACACCGGGGAGCTGTTTTTT. It specifies CASSVVTGPLNTGELFF.

This clone was observed a single time. The chain carries TRBV5-1 and TRBJ1-1, with D possibly matching TRBD1 (6 bases). Germline V gene lookup returns CDR1 SGHRS and CDR2 YFSETQ. V lost 4 bases and J lost 4, with 14 bases in between. This CDR3 is 14 amino acids long. CDR3 sequence (DNA): TGCGCCAGCAGCCAGGGAGGAGGGGGCACTGAAGCTTTCTTT. Its protein is CASSQGGGGTEAFF.

This clone was recorded once. V usage is TRBV5-4 and J usage is TRBJ1-4; D call uncertain. The V gene's germline CDR1 is SGHNT and CDR2 YYREEE (reference sequence). Trimming shortened V by 0 bases and J by 0 bases, and 6 bases separated the two germline ends. This CDR3 region has 15 residues. As DNA, the CDR3 is TGTGCCAGCAGCTTGGTTCCAGCAACTAATGAAAAACTGTTTTTT. The encoded protein is CASSLVPATNEKLFF.

This clone was seen a few times. This chain links TRBV7-2 with TRBJ2-7; a possible D gene is TRBD2 (6 bases). Trimming took 2 bases from V and 5 from J, leaving 13 bases between them. This CDR3 spans 14 amino acids. The V gene's germline CDR1 is SGHTA and CDR2 FQGNSA. The CDR3 region has the DNA TGTGCCAGCAGCTTATACGGGAGATCGAACGAGCAGTACTTC. As protein: CASSLYGRSNEQYF.

J is TRBJ2-1 and V is TRBV5-1, with 13 bases aligning to TRBD2. In germline, CDR1 is SGHRS, CDR2 YFSETQ. CDR3 size: 18 residues. J was trimmed by 0 bases and V by 4 bases; bases with no gene match: 7. The DNA of the CDR3 is TGCGCCAGCAGCGCCGAGGGACTAGCGGGAAGCTCCTACAATGAGCAGTTCTTC. This gives the protein CASSAEGLAGSSYNEQFF.

Note on this clone: Other DNA sequences of this sample code for an identical CDR3. J is TRBJ2-7 and V is TRBV5-1, with unresolved D. The germline gives CDR1 SGHRS, CDR2 YFSETQ. Between the trimmed V and J ends, which lost 0 bases and 4 bases, there was a span of 11 bases. The CDR3 has 14 residues. CDR3 DNA sequence: TGCGCCAGCAGCTTGGACCGGTTGGGTTACGAGCAGTACTTC. Translating it yields CASSLDRLGYEQYF.

Note on this clone: A read error may produce the germline difference seen at one junction end. The chain links TRBV18 to TRBJ2-7, with 10 bases aligning to TRBD2. The germline V gene has CDR1 KGHSH and CDR2 LQKENI. This CDR3 region has 18 residues. The CDR3 loop is CASSSPGSMTSGSYEQYF. CDR3 nucleotide sequence: TGTGCCAGCTCATCACCGGGAAGTATGACTAGCGGGTCCTACGAGCAGTACTTC.

This chain connects TRBV6-1 to TRBJ1-2; TRBD1 might be the D (6 bases). Trimming removed 6 bases at V and 8 bases at J, with 16 bases between. CDR1 and CDR2 (germline): MNHNS, SASEGT. The length of the CDR3 is 13 residues. CDR3 residues: CASRETGTRGYTF. CDR3 coding DNA: TGTGCCAGCAGAGAAACAGGGACCCGAGGCTACACCTTC.

The chain links TRBV27 to TRBJ2-7, with 7 bases identical to TRBD1. J was trimmed by 4 bases and V by 2 bases; bases with no gene match: 2. This CDR3 contains 13 residues. The germline CDR1 and CDR2 sequences are MNHEY and SMNVEV (reference sequence). This CDR3 is CASSLGTVYEQYF. In nucleotides, the CDR3 is TGTGCCAGCAGTTTAGGGACAGTATACGAGCAGTACTTC.

The chain has TRBV28 and TRBJ2-2; 8 bases map to TRBD2. Germline-derived CDR1 and CDR2 are MDHEN and SYDVKM. This CDR3 is built from 13 residues. The DNA for the CDR3 is TGTGCTAGCGGGGAACGGAACACCGGGGAGCTGTTTTTT. It is translated as CASGERNTGELFF. Together with reference TRBV28 and TRBJ2-2, the CDR3 gives the full variable domain: DVKVTQSSRYLVKRTGEKVFLECVQDMDHENMFWYRQDPGLGLRLIYFSYDVKMKEKGDIPEGYSVSREKKERFSLILESASTNQTSMYLCASGERNTGELFFGEGSRLTVL.

This chain uses TRBV20-1 with TRBJ2-7; D unclear. Trimming shortened V by 5 bases and J by 5 bases, and 10 bases separated the two germline ends. Germline V gives CDR1 DFQATT, CDR2 SNEGSKA (reference sequence). This CDR3 is built from 11 residues. This chain's CDR3 is CSAAPGHEQYF. The CDR3 DNA reads as TGCAGTGCTGCCCCGGGCCACGAGCAGTACTTC.

The chain is built from TRBV2 and TRBJ2-2; D is uncertain. Germline V gene data show CDR1 as SNHLY and CDR2 as FYNNEI. CDR3 length: 13 amino acids. The V gene lost 2 bases and the J gene lost 1 base, with 2 bases spanning the gap. The CDR3 loop is CASSEWNTGELFF. As DNA, the CDR3 is TGTGCCAGCAGTGAATGGAACACCGGGGAGCTGTTTTTT.

This sequence joins TRBV7-3 and TRBJ1-1; TRBD1 is a possible D gene (6 bases). Germline V gives CDR1 SGHTA, CDR2 FQGTGA. The CDR3 consists of 13 residues. Trimming cost V 5 bases and J 7 bases, with 14 bases left between them. The CDR3 protein is CASSPKSRGEAFF. In nucleotides, the CDR3 is TGTGCCAGCAGCCCAAAAAGCAGGGGTGAAGCTTTCTTT.

The sample holds a few counts of this clone. The V gene is TRBV7-9, the J gene TRBJ2-3; 7 bases align to TRBD2. Trimming at V came to 3 bases and at J to 3 bases, leaving 6 bases not matched to a gene. Germline V gives CDR1 SEHNR, CDR2 FQNEAQ (reference sequence). The CDR3 consists of 15 residues. CDR3 region: CASSFPGGGTDTQYF. The CDR3, as DNA: TGTGCCAGCAGCTTCCCGGGAGGAGGGACAGATACGCAGTATTTT.

The rearrangement joins TRBV11-2 to TRBJ2-7, with D possibly being TRBD1 or TRBD2 (6 bases each). CDR3 length: 15 amino acids. With 5 bases removed from V and 6 bases from J, the gap between germline ends came to 20 bases. Germline CDR1 reads SGHAT; CDR2 reads FQNNGV. The CDR3 bases are TGTGCCAGCAGCCCCCGGAGAGGGGGGCAGTTCGAGCAGTACTTC. This encodes CASSPRRGGQFEQYF.

The chain recombines TRBV7-2 with TRBJ2-5; 14 positions agree with TRBD2. Germline V gives CDR1 SGHTA, CDR2 FQGNSA. The trim removed 5 bases at V and 5 bases at J, leaving 13 bases unmatched. CDR3 length: 18 amino acids. CDR3 region: CASSQRLTSGRAGETQYF. CDR3 nucleotide sequence: TGTGCCAGCAGCCAGCGACTGACTAGCGGGAGGGCGGGTGAGACCCAGTACTTC.

CDR3 DNA: TGTGCCTGGAGTCAGGGAGCTAACTATGGCTACACCTTC. Translating gives CAWSQGANYGYTF. The chain has TRBV30 and TRBJ1-2; possible D gene TRBD1, 5 bases. Germline V lookup: CDR1 GTSNPN, CDR2 SVGIG (reference sequence). Trimming pared 2 bases from V and 0 bases from J, leaving 7 bases between. The CDR3 length is 13 residues.